The source of this TCR beta chain is a study of OX40 agonist ivuxolimab in advanced cancers. Study-wide findings and caveats: On average, CD8+ T cells had more expanded clones than CD4+.

Worth noting for this clone: Its matching antigen is unknown. The junction departs from the called germline gene at one end, perhaps through a read error.

Sequencing used immunoSEQ multiplex PCR; TCRdb keeps in-frame clones, though not all of them. The sample holds 65,000 to 70,000 clones, 90% seen once. The source of this sequence is an adult with an advanced solid tumor such as melanoma, head and neck, liver or kidney cancer. Sequenced material: CD4+ or CD8+ T cells sorted from blood, taken in a trial of the OX40 agonist ivuxolimab.

This CDR3 is CASSKGRGIMNTEAFF. CDR3 sequence (DNA): TGTGCCAGCAGTAAAGGCAGGGGGATAATGAACACTGAAGCTTTCTTT. The chain employs TRBV19 and TRBJ1-1; TRBD1 matches at 7 bases. Germline V gene sequence: CDR1 LNHDA, CDR2 SQIVND (reference sequence). The CDR3 sequence is 16 residues long.